Listed below are T cell receptor beta chains from one sample, sequenced in a study of CD8 T cells in ankylosing spondylitis. TCRdb called the 5' RACE reads again in MiXCR, with one record for every CDR3 protein. This table holds fewer than 400,000 distinct CDR3 sequences, 8% found once. Source material: blood, either unsorted or a sorted T cell fraction (not recorded which). Receptors were obtained from a male donor with ankylosing spondylitis. Both conserved end residues are part of each CDR3. A D gene is named only where the DNA matches it firmly. Rows give clone size only sometimes, using once, few, many, or a class for an expanded clone.

TRBJ2-1	TRBV3-1	.	many	CASSYEGGEQFF	TGTGCCAGCAGTTACGAGGGTGGTGAGCAGTTCTTC
TRBJ2-3	TRBV10-3	TRBD2	many	CAISPRGGIADTQYF	TGTGCCATCAGCCCCCGGGGGGGAATCGCAGATACGCAGTATTTT
TRBJ1-2	TRBV2	.	.	CASRALQANYGYTF	TGTGCCAGCAGAGCCCTACAGGCTAACTATGGCTACACCTTC
TRBJ2-7	TRBV4-1	.	few	CASSEEGAGVYEQYF	TGCGCCAGCAGCGAGGAGGGGGCGGGTGTCTACGAGCAGTACTTC
TRBJ2-3	TRBV14	TRBD2	few	CASSPQWTSGRHTDTQYF	TGTGCCAGCAGCCCCCAATGGACTAGCGGGAGACACACAGATACGCAGTATTTT
TRBJ1-1	TRBV12-3/TRBV12-4	.	.	CASSSPGILAFF	TGTGCCAGCAGCTCGCCAGGGATTTTGGCTTTCTTT
TRBJ2-2	TRBV5-1	.	.	CASSLISLAGQGGELFF	TGCGCCAGCAGCTTGATTTCGTTGGCAGGGCAAGGCGGGGAGCTGTTTTTT
TRBJ2-7	TRBV28	TRBD1	few	CASSNQDRTYEQYF	TGTGCCAGCAGTAACCAGGACAGGACCTACGAGCAGTACTTC
TRBJ2-1	TRBV12-3/TRBV12-4	TRBD2	few	CASRASGPAYNEQFF	TGTGCCAGCAGGGCTAGCGGCCCGGCCTACAATGAGCAGTTCTTC
TRBJ2-7	TRBV28	.	.	CASSRRYYEQYF	TGTGCCAGCAGCCGGCGTTACTACGAGCAGTACTTC
TRBJ2-2	TRBV7-2	TRBD2	.	CASSPNSGRANTGELFF	TGTGCCAGCAGCCCAAATAGCGGGAGGGCGAACACCGGGGAGCTGTTTTTT
TRBJ2-7	TRBV28	TRBD1	.	CASSPRTGGPHEQYF	TGTGCCAGCAGTCCGAGGACAGGGGGCCCCCACGAGCAGTACTTC
TRBJ2-1	TRBV7-9	TRBD2	many	CASSPAGGPAEQFF	TGTGCCAGCAGCCCGGCGGGAGGGCCGGCTGAGCAGTTCTTC
TRBJ2-7	TRBV5-1	TRBD2	.	CASSLDGGRAYEQYF	TGCGCCAGCAGCTTGGATGGCGGGAGGGCCTACGAGCAGTACTTC
TRBJ2-1	TRBV7-8	TRBD2	few	CASSLARLAGDYNEQFF	TGTGCCAGCAGCTTAGCCAGGCTAGCGGGGGACTACAATGAGCAGTTCTTC
TRBJ1-1	TRBV7-9	.	.	CASSLGQRRGRAFF	TGTGCCAGCAGCCTAGGACAGCGTCGAGGGCGGGCTTTCTTT
TRBJ2-3	TRBV5-1	TRBD2	.	CASSLAASGSTDTQYF	TGCGCCAGCAGCTTGGCGGCTAGCGGGAGCACAGATACGCAGTATTTT
TRBJ2-1	TRBV5-1	TRBD2	few	CASSLGVGTSAYNEQFF	TGCGCCAGCAGCTTGGGTGTCGGGACTAGCGCCTACAATGAGCAGTTCTTC
TRBJ2-7	TRBV5-6	TRBD1	.	CASSFGQVYEQYF	TGTGCCAGCAGCTTCGGACAGGTCTACGAGCAGTACTTC
TRBJ1-4	TRBV7-9	.	.	CASSLPQGPINEKLFF	TGTGCCAGCAGCTTACCCCAGGGCCCAATTAATGAAAAACTGTTTTTT
TRBJ2-7	TRBV20-1	TRBD2	few	CSARDLLAGTYEQYF	TGCAGTGCTAGAGATCTACTAGCGGGGACCTACGAGCAGTACTTC
TRBJ2-1	TRBV28	TRBD2	.	CASSPLAGAINNEQFF	TGTGCCAGCAGTCCCTTAGCGGGAGCCATTAACAATGAGCAGTTCTTC
TRBJ2-7	TRBV6-1	.	.	CASSELTGRKSSEQYF	TGTGCCAGCAGTGAGTTGACGGGCCGGAAGAGCTCCGAGCAGTACTTC
TRBJ1-1	TRBV9	TRBD1	few	CASSSGQRFEAFF	TGTGCCAGCAGCTCGGGACAGCGTTTTGAAGCTTTCTTT
TRBJ2-2	TRBV12-3/TRBV12-4	.	few	CASSFDRFANTGELFF	TGTGCCAGCAGTTTCGATCGGTTCGCGAACACCGGGGAGCTGTTTTTT
TRBJ2-5	TRBV4-3	TRBD2	.	CASSQDLALGLAGGETQYF	TGCGCCAGCAGCCAAGATCTAGCCCTAGGACTAGCGGGAGGAGAGACCCAGTACTTC